This T cell receptor (beta chain) appears in the sequencing data of a study of control samples from healthy donors and cancer patients (TCRdb year 2020). As encoded in the germline V gene (reference sequence), CDR1 is MNHEY while CDR2 is SMNVEV. From the cysteine through the phenylalanine, the CDR3 covers 19 amino acids. Kept here is only the CDR3 DNA, which spans 57 bases and is read in frame from base 1. Trimming removed 2 bases from V and 0 bases from J; the gene matches leave 10 bases unexplained. For this clone: Its recognized antigen is unknown. No clone much larger than this one lies a single base away; base qualities are absent.

Library preparation used the immunoSEQ multiplex PCR assay. TCRdb's version of the immuneACCESS table is confined to in-frame rearrangements and falls short of the full clone set. An unresolved V gene accounts for under half of the shortfall where checked; the remainder is of unknown origin. The sample table shows almost 85,000 clones, and around 83% are seen once. The ten top clones hold approximately 10% of the sample. The rearrangement combines TRBV27 with TRBJ2-6, and 7 junctional nucleotides match TRBD2. Sequenced material: PBMCs. This sequence originates from a man in his fifties or sixties with head and neck cancer. This receptor carries the CDR3 CASSLLGGGGSSGANVLTF. The DNA reads TGTGCCAGCAGTTTACTTGGCGGGGGTGGATCCTCTGGGGCCAACGTCCTGACTTTC.